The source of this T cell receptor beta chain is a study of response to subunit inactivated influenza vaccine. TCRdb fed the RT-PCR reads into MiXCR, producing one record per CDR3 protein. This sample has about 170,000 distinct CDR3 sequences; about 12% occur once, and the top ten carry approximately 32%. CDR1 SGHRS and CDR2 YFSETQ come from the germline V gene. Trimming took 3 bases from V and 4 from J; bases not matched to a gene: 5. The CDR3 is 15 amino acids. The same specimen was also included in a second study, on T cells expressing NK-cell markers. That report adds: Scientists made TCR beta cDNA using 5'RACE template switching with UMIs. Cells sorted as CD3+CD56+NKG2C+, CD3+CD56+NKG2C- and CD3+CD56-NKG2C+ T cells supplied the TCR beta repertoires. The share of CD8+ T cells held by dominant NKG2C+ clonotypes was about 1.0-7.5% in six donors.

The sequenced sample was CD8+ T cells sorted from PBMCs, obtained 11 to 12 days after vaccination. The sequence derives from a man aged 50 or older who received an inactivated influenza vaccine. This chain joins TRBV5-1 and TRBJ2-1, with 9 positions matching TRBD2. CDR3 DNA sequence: TGCGCCAGCAGCTGGACTAGCGAGGGATACAATGAGCAGTTCTTC. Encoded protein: CASSWTSEGYNEQFF.